This TCR beta chain stems from a study of T cells in Graves' hyperthyroidism and ophthalmopathy. The CDR3 covers 13 residues. Germline values: CDR1 DFQATT, CDR2 SNEGSKA (reference sequence). Unmatched junction bases numbered 4, after V lost 6 bases and J lost 5 bases. It was RNA transcripts that yielded the amplified TCR beta CDR3 regions. The HTBI primer set was used in a first-round RT-PCR of the TCR CDR3. TCRdb reprocessed the multiplex PCR reads with MiXCR, giving one entry per CDR3 protein. The sample consists of 400,000 to 500,000 distinct CDR3 sequences, roughly 13% of them appearing once. Each patient was aged 18 to 65 and had newly diagnosed hyperthyroidism of under 2 months' duration. Each diagnosis drew on symptoms, thyroxine, TRAb, thyroid ultrasound and orbital computed tomography findings. This clonotype was recorded at least ten times.

This TCR was recovered from a woman aged 18-29 years with Graves' hyperthyroidism. This chain joins TRBV20-1 and TRBJ2-7; TRBD2 matches at 13 bases. Sample: blood. CDR3 region: CSARTSGSHEQYF. The DNA of the CDR3 is TGCAGTGCCCGGACTAGCGGGAGTCACGAGCAGTACTTC.